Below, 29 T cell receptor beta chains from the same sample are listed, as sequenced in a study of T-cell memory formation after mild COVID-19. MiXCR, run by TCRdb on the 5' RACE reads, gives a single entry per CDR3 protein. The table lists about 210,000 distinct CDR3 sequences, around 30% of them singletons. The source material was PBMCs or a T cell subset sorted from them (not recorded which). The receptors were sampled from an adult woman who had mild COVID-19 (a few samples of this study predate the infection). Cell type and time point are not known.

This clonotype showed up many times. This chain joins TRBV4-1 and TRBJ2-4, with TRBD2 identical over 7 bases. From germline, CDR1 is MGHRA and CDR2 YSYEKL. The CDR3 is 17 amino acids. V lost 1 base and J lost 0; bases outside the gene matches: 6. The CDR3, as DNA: TGCGCCAGCAGCCAAGGATGGGGGGGTGAAGCCAAAAACATTCAGTACTTC. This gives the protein CASSQGWGGEAKNIQYF.

The CDR3 nucleotides read TGTGCCAGCAGCAAAGCGGAACGGGAGGGCCGGGGGAATGAGCAGTTCTTC. It yields the protein CASSKAEREGRGNEQFF. The chain employs TRBV21-1 and TRBJ2-1; the D call of TRBD2 is as the table states it, not checked on the DNA. TRBV21-1 is a recognized pseudogene. This CDR3 contains 17 residues.

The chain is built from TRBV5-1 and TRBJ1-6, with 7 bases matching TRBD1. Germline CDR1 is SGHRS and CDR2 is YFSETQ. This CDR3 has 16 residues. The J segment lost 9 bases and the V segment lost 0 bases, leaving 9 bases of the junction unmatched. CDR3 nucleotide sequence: TGCGCCAGCAGCTTGGCTGGCTCCAGGGGGATTTCACCCCTCCACTTT. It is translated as CASSLAGSRGISPLHF.

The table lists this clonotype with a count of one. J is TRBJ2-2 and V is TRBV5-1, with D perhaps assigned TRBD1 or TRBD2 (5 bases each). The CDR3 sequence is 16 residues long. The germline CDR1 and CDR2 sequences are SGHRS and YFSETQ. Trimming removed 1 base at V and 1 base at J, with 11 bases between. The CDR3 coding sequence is TGCGCCAGCAGCTTGCTGGGGGAACGGAACACCGGGGAGCTGTTTTTT. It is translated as CASSLLGERNTGELFF.

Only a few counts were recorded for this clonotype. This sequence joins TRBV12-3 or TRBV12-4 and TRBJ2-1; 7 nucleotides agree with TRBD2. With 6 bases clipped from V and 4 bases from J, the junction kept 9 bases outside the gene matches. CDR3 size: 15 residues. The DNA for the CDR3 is TGTGCCAGCAGCCAACCGGGACTACAGTACAATGAGCAGTTCTTC. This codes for CASSQPGLQYNEQFF.

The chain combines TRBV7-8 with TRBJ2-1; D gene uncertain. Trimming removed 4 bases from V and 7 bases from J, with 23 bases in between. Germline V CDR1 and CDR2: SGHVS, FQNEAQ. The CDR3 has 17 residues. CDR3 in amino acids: CASSWGTKRPGVNEQFF. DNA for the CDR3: TGTGCCAGCAGCTGGGGAACGAAGAGGCCCGGTGTAAATGAGCAGTTCTTC.

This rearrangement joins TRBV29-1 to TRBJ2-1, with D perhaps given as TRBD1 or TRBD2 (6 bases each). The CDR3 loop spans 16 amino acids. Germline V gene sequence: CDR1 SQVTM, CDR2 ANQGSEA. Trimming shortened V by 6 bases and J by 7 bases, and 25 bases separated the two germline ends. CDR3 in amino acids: CSVGELRGAFWNEQFF. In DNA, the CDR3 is TGCAGCGTGGGAGAGTTGAGGGGGGCCTTTTGGAATGAGCAGTTCTTC.

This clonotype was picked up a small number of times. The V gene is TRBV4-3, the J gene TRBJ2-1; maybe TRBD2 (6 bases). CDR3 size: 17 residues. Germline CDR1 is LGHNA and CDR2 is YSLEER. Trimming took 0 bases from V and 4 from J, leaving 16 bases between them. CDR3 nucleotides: TGCGCCAGCAGCCAAGATAAGAGAGCGGGCGAGTACAATGAGCAGTTCTTC. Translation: CASSQDKRAGEYNEQFF.

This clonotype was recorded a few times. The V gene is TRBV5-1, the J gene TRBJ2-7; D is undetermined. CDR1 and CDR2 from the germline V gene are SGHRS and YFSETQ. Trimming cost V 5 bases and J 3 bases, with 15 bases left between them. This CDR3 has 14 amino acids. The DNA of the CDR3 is TGCGCCAGCAGTTCGGACGGGCCGGTCTACGAGCAGTACTTC. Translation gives CASSSDGPVYEQYF. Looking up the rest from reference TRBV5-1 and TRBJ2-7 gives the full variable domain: KAGVTQTPRYLIKTRGQQVTLSCSPISGHRSVSWYQQTPGQGLQFLFEYFSETQRNKGNFPGRFSGRQFSNSRSEMNVSTLELGDSALYLCASSSDGPVYEQYFGPGTRLTVT.

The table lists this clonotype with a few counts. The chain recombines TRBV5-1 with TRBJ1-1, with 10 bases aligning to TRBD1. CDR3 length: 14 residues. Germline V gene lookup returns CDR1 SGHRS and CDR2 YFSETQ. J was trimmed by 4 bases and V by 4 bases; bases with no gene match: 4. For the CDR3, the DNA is TGCGCCAGCAGCCCGGGGACAGGGGCCACTGAAGCTTTCTTT. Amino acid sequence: CASSPGTGATEAFF.

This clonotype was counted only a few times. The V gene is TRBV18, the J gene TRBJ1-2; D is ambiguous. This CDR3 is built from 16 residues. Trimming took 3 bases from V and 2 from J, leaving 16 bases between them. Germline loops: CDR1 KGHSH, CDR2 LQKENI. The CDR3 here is CASSPIPGSYNYGYTF. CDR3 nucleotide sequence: TGTGCCAGCTCACCGATTCCGGGCAGCTACAACTATGGCTACACCTTC.

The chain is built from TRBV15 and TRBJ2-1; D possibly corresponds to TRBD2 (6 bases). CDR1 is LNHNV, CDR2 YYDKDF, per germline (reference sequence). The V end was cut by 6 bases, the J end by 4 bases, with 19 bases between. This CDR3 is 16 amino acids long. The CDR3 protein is CATRNAGGTEYNEQFF. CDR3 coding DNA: TGTGCCACCAGGAACGCAGGCGGGACGGAATACAATGAGCAGTTCTTC.

CDR3 amino acids: CASSYSSRVTGELFF. CDR3 DNA sequence: TGTGCCAGCAGTTACTCGTCCCGGGTAACCGGGGAGCTGTTTTTT. The rearrangement joins TRBV6-6 to TRBJ2-2; no clear D gene. V was trimmed by 0 bases and J by 5 bases, leaving 10 bases between them. This CDR3 region has 15 residues. Germline V gene sequence: CDR1 MNHNY, CDR2 SVGAGI (reference sequence).

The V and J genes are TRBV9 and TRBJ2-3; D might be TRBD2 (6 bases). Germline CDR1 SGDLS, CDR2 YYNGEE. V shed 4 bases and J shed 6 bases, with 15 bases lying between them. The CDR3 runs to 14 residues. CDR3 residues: CASSSRDWGDTQYF. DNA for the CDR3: TGTGCCAGCAGCTCCCGGGACTGGGGGGATACGCAGTATTTT.

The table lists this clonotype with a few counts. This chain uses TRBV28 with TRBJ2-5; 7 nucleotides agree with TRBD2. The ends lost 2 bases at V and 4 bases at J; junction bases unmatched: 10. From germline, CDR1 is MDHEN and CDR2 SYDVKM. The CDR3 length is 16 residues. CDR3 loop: CASSLNTAGAGETQYF. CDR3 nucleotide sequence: TGTGCCAGCAGTTTAAACACCGCGGGAGCGGGAGAGACCCAGTACTTC.

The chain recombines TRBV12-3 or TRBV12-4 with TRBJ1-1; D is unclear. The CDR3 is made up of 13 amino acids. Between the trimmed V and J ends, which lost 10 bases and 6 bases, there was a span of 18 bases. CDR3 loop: CATGGLFKAEAFF. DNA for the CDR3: TGTGCCACTGGTGGCCTCTTCAAAGCTGAAGCTTTCTTT.

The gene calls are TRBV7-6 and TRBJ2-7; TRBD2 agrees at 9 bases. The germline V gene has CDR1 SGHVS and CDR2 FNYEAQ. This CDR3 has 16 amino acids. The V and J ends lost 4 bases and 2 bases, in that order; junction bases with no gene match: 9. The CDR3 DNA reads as TGTGCCAGCAGCTCAGAGACTAGCGGAGGCCCCTACGAGCAGTACTTC. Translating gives CASSSETSGGPYEQYF.

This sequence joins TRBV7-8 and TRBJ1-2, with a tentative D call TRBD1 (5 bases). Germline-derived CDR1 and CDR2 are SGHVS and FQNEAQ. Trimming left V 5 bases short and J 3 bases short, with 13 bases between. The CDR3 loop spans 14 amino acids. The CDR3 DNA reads TGTGCCAGCAGCACTTCGACAGCTCACTATGGCTACACCTTC. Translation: CASSTSTAHYGYTF.

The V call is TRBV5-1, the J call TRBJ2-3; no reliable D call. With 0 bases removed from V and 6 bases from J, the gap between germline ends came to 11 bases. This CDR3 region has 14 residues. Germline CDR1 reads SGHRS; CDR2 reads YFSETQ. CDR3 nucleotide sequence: TGCGCCAGCAGCTTGGGGACCGCACGGGATACGCAGTATTTT. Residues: CASSLGTARDTQYF.

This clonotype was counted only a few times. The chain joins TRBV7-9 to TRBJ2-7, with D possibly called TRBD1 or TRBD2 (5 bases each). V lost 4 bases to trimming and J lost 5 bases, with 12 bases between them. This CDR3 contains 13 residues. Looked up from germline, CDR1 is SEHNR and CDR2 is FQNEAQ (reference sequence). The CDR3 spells CASSSGPGDEQYF. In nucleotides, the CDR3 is TGTGCCAGCAGCTCGGGGCCGGGCGACGAGCAGTACTTC.

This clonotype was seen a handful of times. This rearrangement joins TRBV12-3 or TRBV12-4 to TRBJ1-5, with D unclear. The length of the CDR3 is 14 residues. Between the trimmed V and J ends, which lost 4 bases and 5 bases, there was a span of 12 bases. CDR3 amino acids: CASSYRESHQPQHF. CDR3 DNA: TGTGCCAGCAGTTACCGGGAGTCCCATCAGCCCCAGCATTTT.

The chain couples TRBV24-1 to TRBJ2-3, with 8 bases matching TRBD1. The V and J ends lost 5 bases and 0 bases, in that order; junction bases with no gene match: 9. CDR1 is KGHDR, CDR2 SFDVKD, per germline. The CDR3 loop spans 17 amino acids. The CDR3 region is CATSGTGFHSSTDTQYF. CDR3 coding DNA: TGTGCCACCAGTGGGACAGGGTTTCATTCTAGCACAGATACGCAGTATTTT.

CDR3: CASSSGTSGTQYF. DNA of the CDR3: TGTGCCAGCAGCTCCGGGACTAGCGGGACCCAGTACTTC. This chain uses TRBV7-3 with TRBJ2-5; 11 bases match TRBD2. The junction had 2 bases not matched to a gene; V was cut back by 4 bases and J by 7 bases. Germline V gene data show CDR1 as SGHTA and CDR2 as FQGTGA. The CDR3 runs to 13 residues.

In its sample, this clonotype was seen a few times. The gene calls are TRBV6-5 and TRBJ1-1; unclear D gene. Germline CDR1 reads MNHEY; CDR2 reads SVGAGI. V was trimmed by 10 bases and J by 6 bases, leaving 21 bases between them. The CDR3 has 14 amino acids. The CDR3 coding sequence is TGTGCCACCTCAAACGCGCGCCGCCGGGCTGAAGCTTTCTTT. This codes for CATSNARRRAEAFF.

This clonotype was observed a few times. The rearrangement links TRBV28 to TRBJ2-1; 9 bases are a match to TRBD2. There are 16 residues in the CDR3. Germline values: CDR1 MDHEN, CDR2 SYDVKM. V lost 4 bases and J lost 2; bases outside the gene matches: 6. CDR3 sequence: CASSSQTSGAYNEQFF. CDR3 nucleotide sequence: TGTGCCAGCAGTTCCCAGACTAGCGGAGCCTACAATGAGCAGTTCTTC.

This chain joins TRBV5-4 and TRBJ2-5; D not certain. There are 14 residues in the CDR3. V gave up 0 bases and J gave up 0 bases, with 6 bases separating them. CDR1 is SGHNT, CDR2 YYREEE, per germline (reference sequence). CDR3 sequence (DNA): TGTGCCAGCAGCTTGGGGGCTTACCAAGAGACCCAGTACTTC. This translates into CASSLGAYQETQYF.

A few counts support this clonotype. DNA of the CDR3: TGTGCCAGCAGTTTCGGGACAGCTGCCTACGAGCAGTACTTC. Translation: CASSFGTAAYEQYF. V and J are TRBV12-3 or TRBV12-4 and TRBJ2-7; the match to TRBD1 covers 7 bases. The CDR3 sequence is 14 residues long. Unmatched junction bases numbered 4, after V lost 3 bases and J lost 2 bases.

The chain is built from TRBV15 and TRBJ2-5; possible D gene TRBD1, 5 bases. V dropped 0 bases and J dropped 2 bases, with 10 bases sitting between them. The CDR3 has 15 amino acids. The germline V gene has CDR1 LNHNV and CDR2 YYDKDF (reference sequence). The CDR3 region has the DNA TGTGCCACCAGCAGAGATCTGACAGAACAAGAGACCCAGTACTTC. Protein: CATSRDLTEQETQYF.

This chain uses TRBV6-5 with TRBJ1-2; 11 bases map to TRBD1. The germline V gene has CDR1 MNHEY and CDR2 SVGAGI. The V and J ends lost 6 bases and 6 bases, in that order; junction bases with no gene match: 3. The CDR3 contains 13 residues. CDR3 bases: TGTGCCAGCAGGGGACAGGGGGGGGATGGCTACACCTTC. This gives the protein CASRGQGGDGYTF.